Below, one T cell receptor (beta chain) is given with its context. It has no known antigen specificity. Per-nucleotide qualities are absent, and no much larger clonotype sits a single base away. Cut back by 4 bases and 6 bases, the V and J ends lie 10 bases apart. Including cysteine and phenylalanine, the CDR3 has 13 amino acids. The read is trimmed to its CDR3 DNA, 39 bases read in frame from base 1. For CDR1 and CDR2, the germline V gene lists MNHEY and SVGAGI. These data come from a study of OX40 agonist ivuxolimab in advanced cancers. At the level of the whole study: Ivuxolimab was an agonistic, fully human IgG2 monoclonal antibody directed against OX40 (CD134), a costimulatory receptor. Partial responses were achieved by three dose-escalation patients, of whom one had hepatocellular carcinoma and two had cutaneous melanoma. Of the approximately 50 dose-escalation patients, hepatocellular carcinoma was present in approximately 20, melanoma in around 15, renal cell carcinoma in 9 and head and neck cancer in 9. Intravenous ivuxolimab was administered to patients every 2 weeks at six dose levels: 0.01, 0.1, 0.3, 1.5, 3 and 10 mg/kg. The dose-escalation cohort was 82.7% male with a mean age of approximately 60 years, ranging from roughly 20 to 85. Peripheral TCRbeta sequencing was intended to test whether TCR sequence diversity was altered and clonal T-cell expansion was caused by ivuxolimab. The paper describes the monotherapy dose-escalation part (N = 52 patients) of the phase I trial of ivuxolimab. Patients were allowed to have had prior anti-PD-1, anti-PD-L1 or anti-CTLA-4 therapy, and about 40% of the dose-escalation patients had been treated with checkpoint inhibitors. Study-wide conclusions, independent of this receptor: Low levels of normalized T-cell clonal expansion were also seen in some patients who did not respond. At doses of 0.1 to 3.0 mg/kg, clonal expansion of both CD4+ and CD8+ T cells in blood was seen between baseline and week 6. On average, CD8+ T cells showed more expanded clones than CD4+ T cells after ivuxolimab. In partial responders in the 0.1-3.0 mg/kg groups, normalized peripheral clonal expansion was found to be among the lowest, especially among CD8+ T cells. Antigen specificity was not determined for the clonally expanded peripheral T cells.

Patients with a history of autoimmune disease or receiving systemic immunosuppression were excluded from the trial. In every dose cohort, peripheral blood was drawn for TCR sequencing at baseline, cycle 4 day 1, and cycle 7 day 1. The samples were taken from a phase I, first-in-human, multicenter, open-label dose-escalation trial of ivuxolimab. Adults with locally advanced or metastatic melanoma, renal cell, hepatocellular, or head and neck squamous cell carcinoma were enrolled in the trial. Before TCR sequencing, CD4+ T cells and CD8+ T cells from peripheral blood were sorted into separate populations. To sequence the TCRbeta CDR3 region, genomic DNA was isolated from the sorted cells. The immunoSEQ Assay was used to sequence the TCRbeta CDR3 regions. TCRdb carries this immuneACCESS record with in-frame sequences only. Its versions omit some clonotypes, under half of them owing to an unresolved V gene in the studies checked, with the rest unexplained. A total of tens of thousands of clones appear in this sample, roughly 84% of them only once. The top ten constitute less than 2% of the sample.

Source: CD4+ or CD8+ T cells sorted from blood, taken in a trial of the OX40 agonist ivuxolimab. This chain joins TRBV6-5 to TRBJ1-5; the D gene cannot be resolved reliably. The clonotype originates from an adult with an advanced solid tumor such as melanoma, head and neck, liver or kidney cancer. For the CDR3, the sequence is CASSSERRQPQHF. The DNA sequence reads TGTGCCAGCAGTTCGGAGAGGCGTCAGCCCCAGCATTTT.